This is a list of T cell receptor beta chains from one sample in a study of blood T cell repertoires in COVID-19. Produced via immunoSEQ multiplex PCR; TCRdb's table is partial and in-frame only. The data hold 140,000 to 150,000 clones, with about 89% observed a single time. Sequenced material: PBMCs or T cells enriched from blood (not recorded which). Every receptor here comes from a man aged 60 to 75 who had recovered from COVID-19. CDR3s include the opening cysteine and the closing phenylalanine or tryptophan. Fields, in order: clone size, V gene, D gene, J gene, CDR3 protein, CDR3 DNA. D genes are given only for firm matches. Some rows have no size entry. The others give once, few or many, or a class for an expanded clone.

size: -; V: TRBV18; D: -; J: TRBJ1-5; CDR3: CASSPGQFNQPQHF; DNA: TGTGCCAGCTCACCAGGACAGTTCAATCAGCCCCAGCATTTT
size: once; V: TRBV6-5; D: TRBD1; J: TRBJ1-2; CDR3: CASTTVAGTGDGYTF; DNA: TGTGCCAGCACTACCGTAGCCGGGACAGGGGACGGCTACACCTTC
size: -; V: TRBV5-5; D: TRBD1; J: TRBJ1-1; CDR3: CASSLAPGGMAEAFF; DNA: TGTGCCAGCAGCTTGGCTCCAGGGGGCATGGCTGAAGCTTTCTTT
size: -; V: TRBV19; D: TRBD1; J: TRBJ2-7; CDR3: CASSIRGGDRAYEQYF; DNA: TGTGCCAGTAGTATTCGTGGGGGAGACAGGGCCTACGAGCAGTACTTC
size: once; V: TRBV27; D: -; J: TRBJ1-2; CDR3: CASSPARAGSYGYTF; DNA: TGTGCCAGCAGTCCCGCCCGGGCGGGTTCTTATGGCTACACCTTC
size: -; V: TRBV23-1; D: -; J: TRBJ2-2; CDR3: CASSQSRGELFF; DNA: TGCGCCAGCAGTCAATCGAGAGGGGAGCTGTTTTTT
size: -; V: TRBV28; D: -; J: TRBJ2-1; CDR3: CASTASVNGQFF; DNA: TGTGCCAGCACCGCTAGCGTAAATGGGCAGTTCTTC
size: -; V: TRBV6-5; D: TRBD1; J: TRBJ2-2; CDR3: CASGSQGADTGELFF; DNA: TGTGCCAGCGGCTCACAGGGGGCCGACACCGGGGAGCTGTTTTTT
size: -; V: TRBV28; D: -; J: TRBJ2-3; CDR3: CASITGEGTDTQYF; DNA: TGTGCCAGCATTACAGGGGAGGGCACAGATACGCAGTATTTT
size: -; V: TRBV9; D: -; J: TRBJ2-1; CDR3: CASSVGGDSYNEQFF; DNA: TGTGCCAGCAGCGTAGGCGGAGACTCCTACAATGAGCAGTTCTTC
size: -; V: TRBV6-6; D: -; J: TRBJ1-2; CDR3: CASFGQILYGYTF; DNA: TGTGCAAGCTTCGGACAGATTTTATATGGCTACACCTTC
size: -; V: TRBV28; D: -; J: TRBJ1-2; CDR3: CASSSLSAGWHYGYTF; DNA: TGTGCCAGCAGTTCCCTATCTGCGGGCTGGCACTATGGCTACACCTTC
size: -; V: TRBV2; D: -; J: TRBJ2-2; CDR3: CASHRANTGELFF; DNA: TGTGCCAGCCACAGGGCCAACACCGGGGAGCTGTTTTTT
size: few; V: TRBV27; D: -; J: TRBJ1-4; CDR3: CASSMGGYEKLFF; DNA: TGTGCCAGCAGTATGGGGGGGTATGAAAAACTGTTTTTT
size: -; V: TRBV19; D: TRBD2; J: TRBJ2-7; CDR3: CASSRGGRTGYEQYF; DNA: TGTGCCAGTAGTCGGGGGGGGCGAACAGGGTACGAGCAGTACTTC